The clone carrying this T cell receptor beta chain was found many times. Its antigen is unidentified. This sample was taken from a study of regulatory T cells in long-lasting Graves disease. The study's findings and limits: What was studied was peripheral blood only, and not thyroid tissue.

Time point: newly diagnosed GD, antithyroid drugs for less than 3 months. RNA from PBMCs was the source of the TCR library. Peripheral blood, Nine milliliters per patient, was collected in EDTA tubes. The germline gives CDR1 MNHEY, CDR2 SMNVEV (reference sequence). J gave up 6 bases and V 4 bases, and 10 bases lay outside the gene matches. The CDR3 contains 15 residues. CDR3-region Arm-PCR and iRepertoire HTBI primers produced the TCR beta libraries. TCRdb fed the multiplex PCR reads into MiXCR, producing one record per CDR3 protein. This sample has 200,000 to 250,000 distinct CDR3 sequences, with roughly 19% found just once. This sample also belongs to another study, concerning T cells in Graves' hyperthyroidism and ophthalmopathy. That paper notes: The definition of stable Graves' hyperthyroidism was no ophthalmopathy progression within 18 months.

The chain is built from TRBV27 and TRBJ1-2; 8 bases are a match to TRBD1. The TCR sequence derives from a woman in her thirties with Graves disease. This specimen consisted of peripheral blood mononuclear cells (PBMCs), obtained at new diagnosis, from a patient treated with antithyroid drugs. CDR3 sequence: CASSSTTLTGDGYTF. In DNA, the CDR3 is TGTGCCAGCAGTTCCACGACCTTGACAGGGGATGGCTACACCTTC.